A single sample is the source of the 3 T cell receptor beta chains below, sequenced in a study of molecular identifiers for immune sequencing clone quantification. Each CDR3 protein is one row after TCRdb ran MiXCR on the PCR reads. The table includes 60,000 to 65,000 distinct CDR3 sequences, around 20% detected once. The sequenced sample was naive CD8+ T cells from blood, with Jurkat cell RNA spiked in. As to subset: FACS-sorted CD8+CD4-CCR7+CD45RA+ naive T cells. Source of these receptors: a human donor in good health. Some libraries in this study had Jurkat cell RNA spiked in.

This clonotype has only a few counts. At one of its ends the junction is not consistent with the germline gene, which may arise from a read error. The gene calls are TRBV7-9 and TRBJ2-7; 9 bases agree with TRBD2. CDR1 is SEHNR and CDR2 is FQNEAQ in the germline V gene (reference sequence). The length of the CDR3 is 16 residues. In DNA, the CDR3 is TGTGCCAGCAGCTTCCCATCCGGGACTAGCTCCCACGAGCAGTACTTC. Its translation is CASSFPSGTSSHEQYF.

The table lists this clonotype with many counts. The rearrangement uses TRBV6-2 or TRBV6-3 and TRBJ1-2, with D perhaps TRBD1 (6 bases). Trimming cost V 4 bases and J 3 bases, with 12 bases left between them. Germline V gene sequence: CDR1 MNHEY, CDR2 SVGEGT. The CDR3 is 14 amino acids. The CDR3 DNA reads TGTGCCAGCAGTTGGTCGGAGGGGGACTATGGCTACACCTTC. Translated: CASSWSEGDYGYTF.

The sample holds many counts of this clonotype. As DNA, the CDR3 is TGCAGCGCCGGGACAGCAGCTAACTATGGCTACACCTTC. Its protein is CSAGTAANYGYTF. The chain combines TRBV29-1 with TRBJ1-2; TRBD1 matches at 7 bases. The CDR3 has 13 residues. The J segment lost 0 bases and the V segment lost 7 bases, leaving 5 bases of the junction unmatched. Germline values: CDR1 SQVTM, CDR2 ANQGSEA.